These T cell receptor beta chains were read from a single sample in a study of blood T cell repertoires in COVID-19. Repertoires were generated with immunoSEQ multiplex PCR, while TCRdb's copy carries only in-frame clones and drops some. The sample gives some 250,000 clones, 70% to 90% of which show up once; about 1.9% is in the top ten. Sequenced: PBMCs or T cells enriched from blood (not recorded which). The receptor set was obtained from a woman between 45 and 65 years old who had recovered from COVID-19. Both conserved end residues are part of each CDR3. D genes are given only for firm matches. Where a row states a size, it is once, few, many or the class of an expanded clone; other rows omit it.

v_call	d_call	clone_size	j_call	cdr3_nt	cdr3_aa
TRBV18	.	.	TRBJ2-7	TGTGCCAGCTCACCACGGCCGTCCTACGAGCAGTACTTC	CASSPRPSYEQYF
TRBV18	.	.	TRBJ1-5	TGTGCCAGCTCACCGACAGTAGCGGGTCAGCCCCAGCATTTT	CASSPTVAGQPQHF
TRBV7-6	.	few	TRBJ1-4	TGTGCCAGCAGCTTGACTGGGTCGGTAACTAATGAAAAACTGTTTTTT	CASSLTGSVTNEKLFF
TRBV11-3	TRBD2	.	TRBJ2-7	TGTGCCAGCAGCTCTAGCGGGAGCATCGACGAGCAGTACTTC	CASSSSGSIDEQYF
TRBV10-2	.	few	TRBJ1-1	TGCGCCAGCAGTGAGTCGCCCCGGGGGGCGGGGTATCTCACTGAAGCTTTCTTT	CASSESPRGAGYLTEAFF
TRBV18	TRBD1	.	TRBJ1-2	TGTGCCAGCTCTTACGACAGGGACTTCTATGGCTACACCTTC	CASSYDRDFYGYTF
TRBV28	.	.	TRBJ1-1	TGTGCCAGCAGTGTCGCGGACACTGAAGCTTTCTTT	CASSVADTEAFF
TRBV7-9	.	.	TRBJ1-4	TGTGCCAGCAGCTTACAGACTAATGAAAAACTGTTTTTT	CASSLQTNEKLFF
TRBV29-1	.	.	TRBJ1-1	TGCAGCGTTGAGTCATATGGGGGCCCCCGTGAAGCTTTCTTT	CSVESYGGPREAFF
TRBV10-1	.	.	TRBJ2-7	TGCGCCAGTACAGGGCCCGGATCCTACGAGCAGTACTTC	CASTGPGSYEQYF
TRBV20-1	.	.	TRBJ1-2	TGCAGTGCTAGTTCCAGGGGATTTGGGCAAGGCTACACCTTC	CSASSRGFGQGYTF